These 20 T cell receptor beta chains were all obtained from the same sample, sequenced in a study of cytotoxic CD8 clonotypes in ibrutinib-treated CLL. Profiling relied on immunoSEQ multiplex PCR, and the TCRdb table lists in-frame clones only, not all of them. Among over 65,000 clones, about 64% were seen once, and the ten largest hold around 5.8%. Source: PBMCs, taken after 12 months of ibrutinib treatment. These receptors all come from a human donor with chronic lymphocytic leukemia.

This chain joins TRBV19 and TRBJ2-5; weak D call: TRBD2 (5 bases). The length of the CDR3 is 18 residues. Germline-derived CDR1 and CDR2 are LNHDA and SQIVND (reference sequence). V dropped 2 bases and J dropped 2 bases, with 21 bases sitting between them. The CDR3 DNA reads TGTGCCAGTAGTATACGTTCCCCCCGGACTGGGATTCAAGAGACCCAGTACTTC. Translation: CASSIRSPRTGIQETQYF.

This chain joins TRBV27 and TRBJ2-2; D gene ambiguous. CDR1 and CDR2 (germline): MNHEY, SMNVEV (reference sequence). This CDR3 contains 12 residues. Trimming took 5 bases from V and 3 from J, leaving 4 bases between them. The CDR3 loop is CASSAYTGELFF. The CDR3 DNA follows: TGTGCCAGCAGTGCTTACACCGGGGAGCTGTTTTTT.

The CDR3 reads CASSIRTGGHEQYF. CDR3 sequence (DNA): TGCGCCAGCAGCATACGGACAGGGGGCCACGAGCAGTACTTC. J is TRBJ2-7 and V is TRBV5-1, with 11 bases that match TRBD1. The V and J ends lost 4 bases and 5 bases, in that order; junction bases with no gene match: 5. Germline-derived CDR1 and CDR2 are SGHRS and YFSETQ. The CDR3 has 14 amino acids.

The V and J genes are TRBV28 and TRBJ1-5; D is undetermined. V lost 7 bases, J lost 6 bases, and 10 bases lay in between. Germline V gene sequence: CDR1 MDHEN, CDR2 SYDVKM. CDR3 length: 12 residues. The CDR3 DNA reads TGTGCCAGCATGGGCCCGGGTCAGCCCCAGCATTTT. Its protein is CASMGPGQPQHF.

In its sample, this clone was seen a few times. The chain recombines TRBV2 with TRBJ1-4; no reliable D call. The germline V gene has CDR1 SNHLY and CDR2 FYNNEI. The length of the CDR3 is 14 residues. The germline V and J ends were trimmed by 7 bases and 4 bases, with 13 bases remaining between them. The CDR3 bases are TGTGCCAGCACCAGGTCCCCAGATAATGAAAAACTGTTTTTT. Amino acids: CASTRSPDNEKLFF. Supplemented by reference TRBV2 and TRBJ1-4, the full variable domain reads EPEVTQTPSHQVTQMGQEVILRCVPISNHLYFYWYRQILGQKVEFLVSFYNNEISEKSEIFDDQFSVERPDGSNFTLKIRSTKLEDSAMYFCASTRSPDNEKLFFGSGTQLSVL.

The V call is TRBV5-6, the J call TRBJ2-1; 9 bases map to TRBD1. The V segment lost 4 bases and the J segment 3 bases; nucleotides outside the gene matches: 8. This CDR3 comprises 16 residues. CDR1 and CDR2 from the germline V gene are SGHDT and YYEEEE. The CDR3 DNA reads TGTGCCAGCAGCCCCGAAGGACAGGGGATCTACAATGAGCAGTTCTTC. It encodes CASSPEGQGIYNEQFF.

This chain connects TRBV6-5 to TRBJ2-3, with D possibly matching TRBD2 (6 bases). CDR1 and CDR2 from the germline V gene are MNHEY and SVGAGI. The CDR3 sequence is 15 residues long. The ends were cut back, 3 bases at V and 1 base at J, with 11 bases in the middle. The CDR3 bases are TGTGCCAGCAGTTATGGAGGGACGGGCACAGATACGCAGTATTTT. Protein product: CASSYGGTGTDTQYF.

This chain links TRBV28 with TRBJ1-1, with D maybe TRBD1 (6 bases). CDR3 length equals 15 residues. In germline, CDR1 is MDHEN, CDR2 SYDVKM. Trimming removed 6 bases from V and 1 base from J, with 15 bases in between. The CDR3 DNA follows: TGTGCCAGCAGGGACCAAGGGGGACAGAACACTGAAGCTTTCTTT. The encoded protein is CASRDQGGQNTEAFF.

This chain links TRBV7-3 with TRBJ1-1; D not resolved. Germline values: CDR1 SGHTA, CDR2 FQGTGA. CDR3 length equals 13 residues. Between the trimmed V and J ends, which lost 1 base and 4 bases, there was a span of 7 bases. The CDR3 is CASSLSFITEAFF. CDR3 nucleotide sequence: TGTGCCAGCAGCTTAAGCTTCATCACTGAAGCTTTCTTT.

The chain joins TRBV6-6 to TRBJ1-5; TRBD1 is a possible D gene (5 bases). The length of the CDR3 is 12 residues. Germline loops: CDR1 MNHNY, CDR2 SVGAGI (reference sequence). V was trimmed by 5 bases and J by 6 bases, leaving 8 bases between them. The CDR3: CASSPGSQPQHF. The CDR3, as DNA: TGTGCCAGCAGTCCAGGGTCTCAGCCCCAGCATTTT.

This clone turned up a few times. The V gene is TRBV5-8, the J gene TRBJ2-7; D remains ambiguous. The germline V and J ends were trimmed by 9 bases and 3 bases, with 19 bases remaining between them. Per the germline V gene, CDR1 is SGHTS and CDR2 is YDEGEE. The length of the CDR3 is 14 residues. The CDR3 protein is CATPRAGDNYEQYF. CDR3 bases: TGTGCCACCCCCCGAGCTGGAGATAACTACGAGCAGTACTTC.

This chain uses TRBV6-5 with TRBJ1-1; no clear D gene. This CDR3 spans 11 amino acids. The ends were cut back, 6 bases at V and 7 bases at J, with 9 bases in the middle. Germline CDR1 MNHEY, CDR2 SVGAGI. The CDR3 DNA reads TGTGCCAGCAGCCGCGTCGGTGAAGCTTTCTTT. This encodes CASSRVGEAFF.

This rearrangement joins TRBV30 to TRBJ1-5; D not certain. CDR1 is GTSNPN, CDR2 SVGIG, per germline (reference sequence). The CDR3 is 13 residues long. V shed 1 base and J shed 6 bases, with 10 bases lying between them. CDR3 in DNA: TGTGCCTGGAGTGAAGGTCATGGTCAGCCCCAGCATTTT. Translation: CAWSEGHGQPQHF.

The chain couples TRBV7-7 to TRBJ2-3; 7 bases line up with TRBD2. This CDR3 comprises 16 residues. Germline assignment: CDR1 SSHAT and CDR2 FNYEAQ (reference sequence). Trimming removed 1 base from V and 1 base from J; junction bases left unmatched: 5. This CDR3 is CASSLGSSGGTDTQYF. The CDR3 nucleotides are TGTGCCAGCAGCTTAGGGTCTAGCGGCGGCACAGATACGCAGTATTTT. The whole variable domain, remainder taken from reference TRBV7-7 and TRBJ2-3, is GAGVSQSPRYKVTKRGQDVTLRCDPISSHATLYWYQQALGQGPEFLTYFNYEAQPDKSGLPSDRFSAERPEGSISTLTIQRTEQRDSAMYRCASSLGSSGGTDTQYFGPGTRLTVL.

In DNA, the CDR3 is TGTGCCAGTAGAGCCGGGGGACAGGGGATCTACGAGCAGTACTTC. Translating it yields CASRAGGQGIYEQYF. V usage is TRBV19 and J usage is TRBJ2-7, with 10 positions matching TRBD1. The CDR3 consists of 15 residues. J gave up 3 bases and V 6 bases, and 8 bases lay outside the gene matches. Germline V gene data show CDR1 as LNHDA and CDR2 as SQIVND (reference sequence).

This chain uses TRBV28 with TRBJ2-2; TRBD2 agrees at 13 bases. V gave up 3 bases and J gave up 0 bases; unmatched junction bases: 16. The CDR3 runs 22 residues. The germline CDR1 and CDR2 sequences are MDHEN and SYDVKM. CDR3 residues: CASSFIGHRTSGGIANTGELFF. Written as DNA, the CDR3 is TGTGCCAGCAGTTTTATAGGTCATAGGACTAGCGGGGGAATCGCGAACACCGGGGAGCTGTTTTTT. Full variable domain (missing parts from reference TRBV28 and TRBJ2-2): DVKVTQSSRYLVKRTGEKVFLECVQDMDHENMFWYRQDPGLGLRLIYFSYDVKMKEKGDIPEGYSVSREKKERFSLILESASTNQTSMYLCASSFIGHRTSGGIANTGELFFGEGSRLTVL.

V is TRBV2 and J is TRBJ2-1, with 9 bases lining up with TRBD2. The CDR3 consists of 15 residues. CDR1 and CDR2 from the germline V gene are SNHLY and FYNNEI. Germline trimming cut 5 bases from V and 5 bases from J; bases unmatched to any gene: 7. For the CDR3, the DNA is TGTGCCAGCAGTTTGGTGGGACTAGCCAACAATGAGCAGTTCTTC. It yields the protein CASSLVGLANNEQFF.

In its sample, this clone was seen once. The same CDR3 can be traced to other DNA sequences in this sample. The chain is built from TRBV9 and TRBJ2-7, with D possibly being TRBD1 (5 bases). This CDR3 region has 15 residues. The germline V gene has CDR1 SGDLS and CDR2 YYNGEE. Trimming removed 0 bases at V and 2 bases at J, with 12 bases between. The CDR3 sequence is CASSVAGQGAYEQYF. CDR3 DNA sequence: TGTGCCAGCAGCGTAGCTGGGCAGGGTGCCTACGAGCAGTACTTC.

The genes are TRBV6-5 and TRBJ1-2; D is uncertain. V lost 4 bases and J 4 bases, leaving 10 bases between the germline ends. CDR1 and CDR2 (germline): MNHEY, SVGAGI. CDR3 length: 13 residues. CDR3: CASSSRGTYGYTF. CDR3 in DNA: TGTGCCAGCAGTTCTCGGGGAACCTATGGCTACACCTTC.

The chain employs TRBV10-3 and TRBJ2-1; no definite D call. This CDR3 spans 12 amino acids. V was clipped by 3 bases and J by 7 bases, with 7 bases between them. The germline V gene encodes CDR1 ENHRY and CDR2 SYGVKD. CDR3 sequence: CAISDRMNEQFF. As DNA, the CDR3 is TGTGCCATCAGTGACAGAATGAATGAGCAGTTCTTC.